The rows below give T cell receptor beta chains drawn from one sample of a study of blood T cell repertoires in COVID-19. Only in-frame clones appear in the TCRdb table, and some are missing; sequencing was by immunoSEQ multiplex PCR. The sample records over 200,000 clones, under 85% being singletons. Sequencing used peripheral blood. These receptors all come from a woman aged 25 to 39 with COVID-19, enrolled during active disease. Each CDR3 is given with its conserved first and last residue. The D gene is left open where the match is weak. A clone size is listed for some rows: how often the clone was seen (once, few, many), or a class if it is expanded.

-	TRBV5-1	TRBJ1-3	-	CASSESPGGHTIYF	TGCGCCAGCAGCGAATCTCCGGGGGGACACACCATATATTTT
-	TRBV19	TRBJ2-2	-	CATRESAFRDTNTGELFF	TGTGCCACCCGGGAATCGGCATTCCGAGACACGAACACCGGGGAGCTGTTTTTT
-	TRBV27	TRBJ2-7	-	CASSSFRTGYEQYF	TGTGCCAGCAGCTCATTTCGGACGGGATACGAGCAGTACTTC
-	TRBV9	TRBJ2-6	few	CASSVDWSGGAGANVLTF	TGTGCCAGCAGCGTAGATTGGTCCGGGGGAGCTGGGGCCAACGTCCTGACTTTC
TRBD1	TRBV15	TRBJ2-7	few	CATSRETGGSYEQYF	TGTGCCACCAGCAGAGAGACAGGGGGCTCCTACGAGCAGTACTTC
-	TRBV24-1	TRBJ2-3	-	CATSDHTGRGDTQYF	TGTGCCACCAGTGATCACACAGGGAGAGGGGATACGCAGTATTTT
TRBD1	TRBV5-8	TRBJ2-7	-	CASSMGTGGSYEQYF	TGTGCCAGCAGCATGGGGACAGGGGGCTCCTACGAGCAGTACTTC
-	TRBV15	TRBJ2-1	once	CATSTGYNEQFF	TGTGCCACCAGCACGGGTTACAATGAGCAGTTCTTC
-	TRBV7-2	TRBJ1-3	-	CASSPPGSSYTIYF	TGTGCCAGCAGCCCTCCGGGGAGCTCTTACACCATATATTTT
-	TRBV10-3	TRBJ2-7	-	CAISATHRYF	TGTGCCATCAGTGCAACTCACAGGTACTTC
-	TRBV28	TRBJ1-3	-	CASSRILGISGNTIYF	TGTGCCAGCAGTCGCATACTAGGGATCTCTGGAAACACCATATATTTT
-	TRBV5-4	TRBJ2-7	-	CASSSGYEQYF	TGTGCCAGCAGCTCCGGGTACGAGCAGTACTTC
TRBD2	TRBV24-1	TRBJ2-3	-	CATSESWGTSAGTDTQYF	TGTGCCACCAGTGAGTCCTGGGGCACTAGCGCTGGCACAGATACGCAGTATTTT
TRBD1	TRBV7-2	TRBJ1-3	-	CASSTGQGVGGNTIYF	TGTGCCAGCAGCACTGGACAGGGGGTTGGTGGAAACACCATATATTTT